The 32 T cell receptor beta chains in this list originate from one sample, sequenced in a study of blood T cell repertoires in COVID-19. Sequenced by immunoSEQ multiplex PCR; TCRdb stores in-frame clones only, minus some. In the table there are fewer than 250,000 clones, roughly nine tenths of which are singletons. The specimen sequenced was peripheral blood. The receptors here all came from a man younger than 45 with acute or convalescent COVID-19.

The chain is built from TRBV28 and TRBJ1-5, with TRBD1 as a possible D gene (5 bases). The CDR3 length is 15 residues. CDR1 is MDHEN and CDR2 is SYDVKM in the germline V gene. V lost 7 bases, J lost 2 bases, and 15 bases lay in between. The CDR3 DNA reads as TGTGCCAGCAATTTCCGGGGGAAAGGCAATCAGCCCCAGCATTTT. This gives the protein CASNFRGKGNQPQHF.

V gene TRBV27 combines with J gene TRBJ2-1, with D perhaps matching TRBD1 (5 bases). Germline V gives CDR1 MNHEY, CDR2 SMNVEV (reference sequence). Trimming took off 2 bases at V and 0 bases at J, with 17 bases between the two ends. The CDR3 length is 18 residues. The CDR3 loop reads CASSLGPGLTFSYNEQFF. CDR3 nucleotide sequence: TGTGCCAGCAGTTTAGGCCCAGGGCTTACATTCTCCTACAATGAGCAGTTCTTC.

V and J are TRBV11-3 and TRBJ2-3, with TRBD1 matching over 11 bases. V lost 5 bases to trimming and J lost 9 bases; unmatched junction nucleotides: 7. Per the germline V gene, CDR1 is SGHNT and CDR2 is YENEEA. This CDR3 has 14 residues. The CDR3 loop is CASSPGQGDPTQYF. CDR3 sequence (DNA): TGTGCCAGCAGCCCGGGACAGGGGGACCCAACGCAGTATTTT.

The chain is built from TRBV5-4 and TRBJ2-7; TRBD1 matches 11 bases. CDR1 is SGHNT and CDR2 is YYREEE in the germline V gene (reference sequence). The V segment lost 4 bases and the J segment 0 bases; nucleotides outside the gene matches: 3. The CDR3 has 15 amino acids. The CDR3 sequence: CASSAGTGGSYEQYF. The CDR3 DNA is TGTGCCAGCAGCGCCGGGACAGGGGGCTCCTACGAGCAGTACTTC.

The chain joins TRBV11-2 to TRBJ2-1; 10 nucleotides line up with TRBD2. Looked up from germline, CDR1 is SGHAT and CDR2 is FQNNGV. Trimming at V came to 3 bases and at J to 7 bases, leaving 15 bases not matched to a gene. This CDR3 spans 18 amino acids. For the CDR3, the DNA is TGTGCCAGCAGCTTTCGGCTAGCGGGAGAAGGGGCCCCAAATGAGCAGTTCTTC. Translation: CASSFRLAGEGAPNEQFF.

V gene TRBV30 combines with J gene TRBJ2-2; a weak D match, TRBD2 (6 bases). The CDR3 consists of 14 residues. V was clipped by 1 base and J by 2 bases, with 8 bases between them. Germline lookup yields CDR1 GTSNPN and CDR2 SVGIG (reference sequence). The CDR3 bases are TGTGCCTGGAGTGAAGCGGGTAACACCGGGGAGCTGTTTTTT. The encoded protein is CAWSEAGNTGELFF.

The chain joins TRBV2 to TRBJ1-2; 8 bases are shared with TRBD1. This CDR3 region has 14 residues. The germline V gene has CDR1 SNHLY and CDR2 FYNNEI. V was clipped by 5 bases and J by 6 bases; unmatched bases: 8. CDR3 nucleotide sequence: TGTGCCAGCAGTACTGGACAGGGTGGGCATGGCTACACCTTC. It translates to CASSTGQGGHGYTF. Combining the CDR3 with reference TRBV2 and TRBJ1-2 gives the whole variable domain EPEVTQTPSHQVTQMGQEVILRCVPISNHLYFYWYRQILGQKVEFLVSFYNNEISEKSEIFDDQFSVERPDGSNFTLKIRSTKLEDSAMYFCASSTGQGGHGYTFGSGTRLTVV.

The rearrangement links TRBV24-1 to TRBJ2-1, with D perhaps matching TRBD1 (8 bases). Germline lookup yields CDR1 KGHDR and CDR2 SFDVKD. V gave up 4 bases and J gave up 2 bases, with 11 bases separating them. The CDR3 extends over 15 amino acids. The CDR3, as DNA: TGTGCCACCAGTGAAACAGGGGGGGCCTACAATGAGCAGTTCTTC. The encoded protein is CATSETGGAYNEQFF.

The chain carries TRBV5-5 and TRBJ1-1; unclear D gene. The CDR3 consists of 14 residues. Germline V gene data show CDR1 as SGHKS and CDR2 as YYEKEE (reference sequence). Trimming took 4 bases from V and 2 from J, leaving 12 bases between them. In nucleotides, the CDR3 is TGTGCCAGCAGCCCAGGAGGAGGAAACACTGAAGCTTTCTTT. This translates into CASSPGGGNTEAFF.

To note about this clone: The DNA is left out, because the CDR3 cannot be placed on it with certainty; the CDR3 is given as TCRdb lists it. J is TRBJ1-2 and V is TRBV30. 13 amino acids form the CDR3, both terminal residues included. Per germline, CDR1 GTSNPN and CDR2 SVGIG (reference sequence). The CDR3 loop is CAWSVAGGARRDF.

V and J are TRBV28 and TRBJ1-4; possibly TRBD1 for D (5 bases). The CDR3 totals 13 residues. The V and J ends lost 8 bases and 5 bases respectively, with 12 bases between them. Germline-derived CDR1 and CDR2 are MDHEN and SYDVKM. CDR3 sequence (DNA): TGTGCCAGCCACAGCTACAGGAATGAAAAACTGTTTTTT. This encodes CASHSYRNEKLFF.

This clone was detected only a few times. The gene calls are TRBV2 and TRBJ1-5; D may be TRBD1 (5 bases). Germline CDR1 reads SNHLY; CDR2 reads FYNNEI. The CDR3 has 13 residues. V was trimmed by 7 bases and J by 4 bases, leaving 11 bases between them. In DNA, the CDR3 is TGTGCCAGCAAGTCAGGGAGGAATCAGCCCCAGCATTTT. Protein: CASKSGRNQPQHF.

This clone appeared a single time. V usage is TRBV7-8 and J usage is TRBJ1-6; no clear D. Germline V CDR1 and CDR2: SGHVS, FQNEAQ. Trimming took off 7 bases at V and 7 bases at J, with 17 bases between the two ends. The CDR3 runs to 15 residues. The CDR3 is CASKKSGVTNSPLHF. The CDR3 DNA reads TGTGCCAGCAAGAAATCCGGGGTAACGAATTCACCCCTCCACTTT. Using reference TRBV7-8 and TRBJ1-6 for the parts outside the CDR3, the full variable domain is GAGVSQSPRYKVAKRGQDVALRCDPISGHVSLFWYQQALGQGPEFLTYFQNEAQLDKSGLPSDRFFAERPEGSVSTLKIQRTQQEDSAVYLCASKKSGVTNSPLHFGNGTRLTVT.

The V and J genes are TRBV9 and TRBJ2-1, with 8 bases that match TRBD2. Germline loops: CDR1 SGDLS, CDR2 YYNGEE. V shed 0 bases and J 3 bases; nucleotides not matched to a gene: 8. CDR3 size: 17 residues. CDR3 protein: CASSVDMSSGGYNEQFF. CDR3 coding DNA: TGTGCCAGCAGCGTAGATATGTCGAGCGGGGGCTACAATGAGCAGTTCTTC. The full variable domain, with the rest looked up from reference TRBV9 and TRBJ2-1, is DSGVTQTPKHLITATGQRVTLRCSPRSGDLSVYWYQQSLDQGLQFLIQYYNGEERAKGNILERFSAQQFPDLHSELNLSSLELGDSALYFCASSVDMSSGGYNEQFFGPGTRLTVL.

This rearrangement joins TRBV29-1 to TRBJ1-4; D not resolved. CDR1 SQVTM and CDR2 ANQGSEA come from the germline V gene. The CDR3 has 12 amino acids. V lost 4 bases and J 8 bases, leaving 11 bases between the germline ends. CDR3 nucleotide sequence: TGCAGCGTTGGGAGGGTTGGAGAAAAACTGTTTTTT. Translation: CSVGRVGEKLFF.

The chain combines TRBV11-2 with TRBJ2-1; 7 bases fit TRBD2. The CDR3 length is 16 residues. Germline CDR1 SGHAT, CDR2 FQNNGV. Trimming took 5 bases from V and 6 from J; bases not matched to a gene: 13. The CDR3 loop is CASSAWPAGPRNEQFF. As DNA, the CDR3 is TGTGCCAGCAGCGCTTGGCCAGCGGGGCCCCGCAATGAGCAGTTCTTC.

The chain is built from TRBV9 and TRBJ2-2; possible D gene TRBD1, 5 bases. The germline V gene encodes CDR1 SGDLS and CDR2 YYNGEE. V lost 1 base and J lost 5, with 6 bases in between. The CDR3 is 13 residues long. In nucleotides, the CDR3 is TGTGCCAGCAGCGTACGACAGACCGGGGAGCTGTTTTTT. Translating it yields CASSVRQTGELFF.

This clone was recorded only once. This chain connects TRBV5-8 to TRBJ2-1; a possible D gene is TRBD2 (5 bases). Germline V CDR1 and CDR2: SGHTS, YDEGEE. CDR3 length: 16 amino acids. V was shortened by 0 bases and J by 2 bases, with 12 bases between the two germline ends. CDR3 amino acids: CASSLAPVGTYNEQFF. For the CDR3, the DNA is TGTGCCAGCAGCTTGGCCCCCGTCGGGACCTACAATGAGCAGTTCTTC.

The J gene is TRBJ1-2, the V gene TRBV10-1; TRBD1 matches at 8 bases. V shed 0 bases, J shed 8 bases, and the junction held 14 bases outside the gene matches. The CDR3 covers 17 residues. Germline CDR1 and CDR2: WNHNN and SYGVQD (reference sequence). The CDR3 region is CASSESRGARGLWGYTF. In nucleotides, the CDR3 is TGCGCCAGCAGTGAGTCCCGTGGAGCCAGGGGGCTGTGGGGCTACACCTTC.

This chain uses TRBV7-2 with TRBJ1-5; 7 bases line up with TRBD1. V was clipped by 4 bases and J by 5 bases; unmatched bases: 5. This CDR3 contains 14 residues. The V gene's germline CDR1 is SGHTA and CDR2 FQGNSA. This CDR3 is CASSSGQPYQPQHF. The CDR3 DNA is TGTGCCAGCAGCTCGGGACAGCCGTATCAGCCCCAGCATTTT.

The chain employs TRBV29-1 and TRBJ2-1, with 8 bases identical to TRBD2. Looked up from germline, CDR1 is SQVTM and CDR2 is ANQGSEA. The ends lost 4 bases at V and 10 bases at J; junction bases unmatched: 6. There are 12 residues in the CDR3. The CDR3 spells CSVAPSGWEQFF. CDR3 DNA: TGCAGCGTTGCGCCTAGCGGGTGGGAGCAGTTCTTC.

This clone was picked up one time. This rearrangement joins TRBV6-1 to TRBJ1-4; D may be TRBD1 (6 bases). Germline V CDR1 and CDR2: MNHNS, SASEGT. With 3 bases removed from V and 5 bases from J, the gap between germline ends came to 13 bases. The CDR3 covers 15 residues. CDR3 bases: TGTGCCAGCAGTGATTCCGGACAGATGAATGAAAAACTGTTTTTT. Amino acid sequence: CASSDSGQMNEKLFF.

The CDR3 loop is CASSAPQINYGYTF. The CDR3 DNA reads as TGTGCCAGCAGCGCGCCACAGATTAACTATGGCTACACCTTC. The chain combines TRBV9 with TRBJ1-2; D is ambiguous. Germline CDR1 and CDR2: SGDLS and YYNGEE. The CDR3 is 14 residues long. Trimming cost V 3 bases and J 1 base, with 10 bases left between them.

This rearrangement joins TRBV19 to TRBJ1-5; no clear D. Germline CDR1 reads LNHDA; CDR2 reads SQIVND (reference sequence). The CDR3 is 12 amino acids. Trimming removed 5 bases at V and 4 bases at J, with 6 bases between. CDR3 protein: CASSFLNQPQHF. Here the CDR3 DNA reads TGTGCCAGTAGTTTCTTGAATCAGCCCCAGCATTTT.

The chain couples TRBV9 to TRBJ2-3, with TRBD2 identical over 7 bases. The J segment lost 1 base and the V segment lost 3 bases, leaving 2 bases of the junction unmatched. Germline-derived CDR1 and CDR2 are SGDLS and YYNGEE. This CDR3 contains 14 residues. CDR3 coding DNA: TGTGCCAGCAGCGGGAGCGGGGGCACAGATACGCAGTATTTT. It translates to CASSGSGGTDTQYF. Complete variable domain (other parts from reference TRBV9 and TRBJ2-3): DSGVTQTPKHLITATGQRVTLRCSPRSGDLSVYWYQQSLDQGLQFLIQYYNGEERAKGNILERFSAQQFPDLHSELNLSSLELGDSALYFCASSGSGGTDTQYFGPGTRLTVL.

CDR3 bases: TGTGCCAGCAGCGGATGGGACACCACTGGAAATGAGCAGTTCTTC. It translates to CASSGWDTTGNEQFF. The rearrangement uses TRBV3-1 (or the pseudogene TRBV3-2) and TRBJ2-1; maybe TRBD1 (6 bases). The CDR3 contains 15 residues. Per the germline V gene, CDR1 is LGHDT and CDR2 is YNNKEL (reference sequence). The germline V and J ends were trimmed by 5 bases and 7 bases, with 18 bases remaining between them.

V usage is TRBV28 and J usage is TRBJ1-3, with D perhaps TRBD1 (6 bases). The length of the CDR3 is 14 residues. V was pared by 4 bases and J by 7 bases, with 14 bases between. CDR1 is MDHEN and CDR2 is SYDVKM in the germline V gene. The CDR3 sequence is CASSSNRAANTIYF. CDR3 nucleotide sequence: TGTGCCAGCAGTTCGAACAGGGCCGCCAACACCATATATTTT.

The CDR3 loop is CASSLTASGNTIYF. The CDR3 DNA is TGTGCCAGCTCACTCACAGCCTCTGGAAACACCATATATTTT. The chain has TRBV18 and TRBJ1-3; D unclear. Per germline, CDR1 KGHSH and CDR2 LQKENI. This CDR3 has 14 amino acids. The ends were cut back, 4 bases at V and 0 bases at J, with 7 bases in the middle. Looking up the rest from reference TRBV18 and TRBJ1-3 gives the full variable domain: NAGVMQNPRHLVRRRGQEARLRCSPMKGHSHVYWYRQLPEEGLKFMVYLQKENIIDESGMPKERFSAEFPKEGPSILRIQQVVRGDSAAYFCASSLTASGNTIYFGEGSWLTVV.

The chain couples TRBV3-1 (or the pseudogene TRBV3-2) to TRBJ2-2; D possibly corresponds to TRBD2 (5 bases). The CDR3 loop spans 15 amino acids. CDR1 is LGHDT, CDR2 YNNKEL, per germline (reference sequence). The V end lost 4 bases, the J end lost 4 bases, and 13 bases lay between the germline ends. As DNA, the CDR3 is TGTGCCAGCAGCCTGACCGGAGGCCTCACCGGGGAGCTGTTTTTT. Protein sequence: CASSLTGGLTGELFF.

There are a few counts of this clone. DNA of the CDR3: TGTGCCAGCAGTCCCGTTTGGGCTATTACTAGCAATCAGCCCCAGCATTTT. Its translation is CASSPVWAITSNQPQHF. The chain couples TRBV28 to TRBJ1-5; D ambiguous. The germline V and J ends were trimmed by 5 bases and 0 bases, with 17 bases remaining between them. The CDR3 is 17 residues long. In germline, CDR1 is MDHEN, CDR2 SYDVKM.

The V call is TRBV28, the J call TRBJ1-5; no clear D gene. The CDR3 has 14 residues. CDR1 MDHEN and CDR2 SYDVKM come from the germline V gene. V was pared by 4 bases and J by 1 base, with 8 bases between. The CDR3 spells CASSYPLSNQPQHF. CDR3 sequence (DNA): TGTGCCAGCAGTTATCCCTTGAGCAATCAGCCCCAGCATTTT. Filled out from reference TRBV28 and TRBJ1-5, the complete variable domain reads DVKVTQSSRYLVKRTGEKVFLECVQDMDHENMFWYRQDPGLGLRLIYFSYDVKMKEKGDIPEGYSVSREKKERFSLILESASTNQTSMYLCASSYPLSNQPQHFGDGTRLSIL.

The CDR3 spells CASSKRGQGRRNEQFF. As DNA, the CDR3 is TGTGCCAGCAGCAAAAGGGGACAGGGTCGGCGCAATGAGCAGTTCTTC. The chain has TRBV21-1 and TRBJ2-1; the table calls TRBD1, which could not be checked here. TRBV21-1 is a documented pseudogene. The CDR3 has 16 residues.